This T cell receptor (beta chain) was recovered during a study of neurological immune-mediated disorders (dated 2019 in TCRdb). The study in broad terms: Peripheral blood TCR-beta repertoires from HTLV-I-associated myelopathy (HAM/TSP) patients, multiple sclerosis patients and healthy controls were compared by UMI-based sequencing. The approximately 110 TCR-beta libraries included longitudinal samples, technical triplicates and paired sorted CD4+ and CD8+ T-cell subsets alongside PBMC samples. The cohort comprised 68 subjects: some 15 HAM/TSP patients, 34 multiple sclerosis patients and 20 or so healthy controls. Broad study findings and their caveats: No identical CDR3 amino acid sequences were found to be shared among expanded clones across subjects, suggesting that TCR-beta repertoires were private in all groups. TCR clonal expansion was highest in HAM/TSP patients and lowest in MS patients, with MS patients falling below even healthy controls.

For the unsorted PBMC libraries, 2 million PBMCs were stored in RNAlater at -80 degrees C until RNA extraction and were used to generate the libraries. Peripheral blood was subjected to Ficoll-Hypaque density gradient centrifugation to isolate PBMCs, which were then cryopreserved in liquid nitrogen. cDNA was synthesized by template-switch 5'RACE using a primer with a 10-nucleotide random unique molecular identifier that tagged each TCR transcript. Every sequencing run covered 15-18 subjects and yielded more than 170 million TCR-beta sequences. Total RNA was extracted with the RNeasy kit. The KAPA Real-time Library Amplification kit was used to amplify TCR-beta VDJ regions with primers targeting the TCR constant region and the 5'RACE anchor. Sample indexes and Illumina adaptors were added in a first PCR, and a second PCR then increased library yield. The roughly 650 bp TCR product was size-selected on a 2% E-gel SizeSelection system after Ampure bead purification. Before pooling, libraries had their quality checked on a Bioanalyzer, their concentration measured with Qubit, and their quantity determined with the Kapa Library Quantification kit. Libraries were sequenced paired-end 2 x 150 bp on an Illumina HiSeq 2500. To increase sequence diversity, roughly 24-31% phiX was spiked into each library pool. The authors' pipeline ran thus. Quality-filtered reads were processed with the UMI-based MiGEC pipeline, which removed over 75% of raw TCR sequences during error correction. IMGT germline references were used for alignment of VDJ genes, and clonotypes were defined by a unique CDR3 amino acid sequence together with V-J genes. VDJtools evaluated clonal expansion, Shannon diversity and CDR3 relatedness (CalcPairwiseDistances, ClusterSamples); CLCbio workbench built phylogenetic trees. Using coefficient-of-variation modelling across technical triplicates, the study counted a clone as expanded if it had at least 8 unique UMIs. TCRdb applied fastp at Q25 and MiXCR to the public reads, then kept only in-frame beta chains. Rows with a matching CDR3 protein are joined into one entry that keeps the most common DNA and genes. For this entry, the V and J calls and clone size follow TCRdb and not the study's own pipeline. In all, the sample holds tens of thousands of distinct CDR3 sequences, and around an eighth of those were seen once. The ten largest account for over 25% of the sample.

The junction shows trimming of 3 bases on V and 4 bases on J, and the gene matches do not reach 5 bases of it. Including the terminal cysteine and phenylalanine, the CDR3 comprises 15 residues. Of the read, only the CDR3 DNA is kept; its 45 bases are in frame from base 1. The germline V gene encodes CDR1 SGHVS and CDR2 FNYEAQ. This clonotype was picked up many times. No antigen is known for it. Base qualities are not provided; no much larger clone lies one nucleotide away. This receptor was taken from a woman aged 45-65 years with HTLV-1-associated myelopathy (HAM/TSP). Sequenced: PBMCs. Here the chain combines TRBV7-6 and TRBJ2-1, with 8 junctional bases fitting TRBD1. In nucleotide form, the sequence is TGTGCCAGCAGCTTGGGGGACAGGAAATACAATGAGCAGTTCTTC. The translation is CASSLGDRKYNEQFF.